These T cell receptor beta chains were read from a single sample in a study of T cells in Graves' hyperthyroidism and ophthalmopathy. One entry per CDR3 protein, called by TCRdb with MiXCR from the multiplex PCR reads. The data contain hundreds of thousands of distinct CDR3 sequences, about 43% of them seen just once; the ten biggest clones take up nearly 8.5%. The source material was peripheral blood or thyroid tissue (not recorded which). These receptor sequences come from a woman between 18 and 30 years old with Graves' hyperthyroidism. CDR3s include the opening cysteine and the closing phenylalanine or tryptophan. Each record gives: D gene, clone size, J gene, V gene, CDR3 DNA, CDR3 protein. The D gene is left open where the match is weak. Expanded clones get a size class; other rows say once, few or many, or leave the size out.

>TRBD2|many|TRBJ2-7|TRBV29-1
TGCAGCGTTGAGGTCGGGACTAGCAGCTACGAGCAGTACTTC
CSVEVGTSSYEQYF
>NA|many|TRBJ2-7|TRBV2
TGTGCCAGCAGGCTGATTTACGAGCAGTACTTC
CASRLIYEQYF
>TRBD1|NA|TRBJ1-5|TRBV20-1
TGCAGTGCTGGGACAGGGTTTGGTCAGCCCCAGCATTTT
CSAGTGFGQPQHF
>NA|NA|TRBJ2-5|TRBV7-9
TGTGCCAGCAGCCGAAACTTACGGGGGAAGGGTGAGACCCAGTACTTC
CASSRNLRGKGETQYF
>NA|many|TRBJ2-7|TRBV7-3
TGTGCCAGCAGTCAACAGGGTAGCTCGAAGCAGTACTTC
CASSQQGSSKQYF
>NA|NA|TRBJ2-5|TRBV24-1
TGTGCCACCAGTGATTTGGCGGGGGAGACCCAGTACTTC
CATSDLAGETQYF
>TRBD2|few|TRBJ2-5|TRBV7-2
TGTGCCAGCAGTTTTTTAGCGGGAGACCCGCAAGAGACCCAGTACTTC
CASSFLAGDPQETQYF
>NA|NA|TRBJ2-7|TRBV10-3
TGTGCCATCAGTGAGTCCCAGCGGAGCTACGAGCAGTACTTC
CAISESQRSYEQYF
>NA|NA|TRBJ2-2|TRBV20-1
TGCAGTGCTAGAGCGCTAAAAAGACCCAACACCGGGGAGCTGTTTTTT
CSARALKRPNTGELFF
>TRBD2|few|TRBJ2-7|TRBV7-8
TGTGCCAGCAGTACAGCGGGAGCGAAACAGCAGTACTTC
CASSTAGAKQQYF
>TRBD1|NA|TRBJ1-2|TRBV29-1
TGCAGCGTGGGACAGGGGCGTTACACCTTC
CSVGQGRYTF
>TRBD1|NA|TRBJ1-1|TRBV29-1
TGCAGTGACACAGGGGTTGAAGCTTTCTTT
CSDTGVEAFF
>NA|NA|TRBJ1-2|TRBV2
TGTGCCAGCAGCGGCACGACGGCACATGGCTACACCTTC
CASSGTTAHGYTF
>TRBD2|once|TRBJ2-2|TRBV20-1
TGCAGTGCTAGAGTCACTAGCGAGGGGAGCACCGGGGAGCTGTTTTTT
CSARVTSEGSTGELFF
>TRBD1|many|TRBJ1-2|TRBV15
TGTGCCACCAGGGACAGGGTCATGCGAAACTATGGCTACACCTTC
CATRDRVMRNYGYTF
>NA|NA|TRBJ1-6|TRBV2
TGTGCCAGCAGCATGGACAGATCACCCCTCCACTTT
CASSMDRSPLHF
>NA|few|TRBJ2-7|TRBV14
TGTGCCAGCTCTACCGGGCCCACTTACGAGCAGTACTTC
CASSTGPTYEQYF
>TRBD1|NA|TRBJ1-2|TRBV2
TGTGCCAGCGGTTCGCTCCAGGGGGCAGGCTATGGCTACACCTTC
CASGSLQGAGYGYTF
>NA|many|TRBJ1-6|TRBV7-2
TGTGCCAGCAGCTTAGAGGGGCAGGGAACTTCACCCCTCCACTTT
CASSLEGQGTSPLHF
>NA|NA|TRBJ1-3|TRBV9
TGTGCCAGCAGCGTAGAGGGGGGAGCAAACACCATATATTTT
CASSVEGGANTIYF
>NA|once|TRBJ1-6|TRBV2
TGTGCCAGCAATGTGGGGGGGAAGTCACCCCTCCACTTT
CASNVGGKSPLHF
>NA|NA|TRBJ1-5|TRBV2
TGCGCCAGCAGCCAAGAGGAGTCGGGTAGGGGTGCCCAGCATTTT
CASSQEESGRGAQHF
>NA|NA|TRBJ2-2|TRBV7-3
TGTGCCAGCAGTGAATACTCGAACACCGGGGAGCTGTTTTTT
CASSEYSNTGELFF
>NA|NA|TRBJ1-5|TRBV5-5
TGTGCCAGCAGCCAAAAATTGCAGGGCACTCAGCCCCAGCATTTT
CASSQKLQGTQPQHF
>NA|NA|TRBJ2-7|TRBV12-3/TRBV12-4
TGTGCCAGCAGCTTAGGACGGGGACCCTACGAGCAGTACTTC
CASSLGRGPYEQYF
>NA|many|TRBJ1-4|TRBV7-8
TGTGCCAGCAGCTTAGGTGGGGACCTTAGACTGTTTTTT
CASSLGGDLRLFF
>TRBD1|many|TRBJ2-2|TRBV24-1
TGTGCCACCAGTGAGTGGACAGGGGGCAACGGGGAGCTGTTTTTT
CATSEWTGGNGELFF
>TRBD1|NA|TRBJ1-6|TRBV25-1
TGTGCCAGCGTTGAAGACGGGACAGATAATTCACCCCTCCACTTT
CASVEDGTDNSPLHF
>NA|many|TRBJ1-2|TRBV29-1
TGCAGCGTTGAAGATGGGGTGACACTGGGCTACACCTTC
CSVEDGVTLGYTF
>NA|many|TRBJ1-5|TRBV7-8
TGTGCCAGCAGCTTAGACTTTAATCAGCCCCAGCATTTT
CASSLDFNQPQHF
>TRBD1|NA|TRBJ2-6|TRBV7-8
TGTGCCAGCAGCCCCCGGGACAGGGTTAGGTCTGGGGCCAACGTCCTGACTTTC
CASSPRDRVRSGANVLTF
>TRBD1|NA|TRBJ1-2|TRBV2
TGTGCCAGCAGAGGGGACAGAAACTATGGCTACACCTTC
CASRGDRNYGYTF
>NA|NA|TRBJ2-7|TRBV10-3
TGTGCCATCAGTGGGCTGGTCGACGAGCAGTACTTC
CAISGLVDEQYF
>NA|NA|TRBJ2-5|TRBV11-1
TGTGCCAGCCAAGAGGGAAAGGGTCGGGAGACCCAGTACTTC
CASQEGKGRETQYF
>TRBD2|few|TRBJ2-7|TRBV20-1
TGCAGTGCTAGGTGGCTAGCGGGTTACGAGCAGTACTTC
CSARWLAGYEQYF
>NA|NA|TRBJ2-5|TRBV24-1
TGTGCCACCAGTGATGTGGACGGAGTGGGGACCCAGTACTTC
CATSDVDGVGTQYF
>NA|NA|TRBJ2-7|TRBV7-9
TGTGCCAGCAGTTTGGGGGAGTCATCCTGCGAGCAGTACTTC
CASSLGESSCEQYF